The 7 T cell receptor beta chains given below trace back to one sample, sequenced in a study of control samples from healthy donors and cancer patients. The data were produced by immunoSEQ multiplex PCR, yet TCRdb's version contains in-frame clones alone and is incomplete. The table includes about 20,000 clones, 85% to 90% detected once. The specimen was PBMCs. The receptors were sampled from a man aged 60-69 years with head and neck cancer.

This clone occurred once. The chain couples TRBV5-1 to TRBJ1-4, with D possibly matching TRBD1 (6 bases). There are 15 residues in the CDR3. The germline V gene has CDR1 SGHRS and CDR2 YFSETQ. Trimming removed 2 bases at V and 8 bases at J, with 16 bases between. The CDR3 DNA reads as TGCGCCAGCAGCTTATCGTCAGGGGACGGCGAAAAACTGTTTTTT. Its translation: CASSLSSGDGEKLFF.

The chain couples TRBV19 to TRBJ2-6; D call uncertain. CDR3 length: 15 residues. CDR1 is LNHDA, CDR2 SQIVND, per germline (reference sequence). The V end lost 6 bases, the J end lost 0 bases, and 9 bases lay between the germline ends. CDR3 residues: CASRGISSGANVLTF. As DNA, the CDR3 is TGTGCCAGTAGGGGTATTAGCTCTGGGGCCAACGTCCTGACTTTC.

The rearrangement uses TRBV3-1 (or the pseudogene TRBV3-2) and TRBJ2-3; 10 bases are shared with TRBD2. Germline values: CDR1 LGHDT, CDR2 YNNKEL (reference sequence). There are 15 residues in the CDR3. V lost 7 bases and J lost 4; bases outside the gene matches: 8. The CDR3 loop is CASTQRGGSSDTQYF. The CDR3 nucleotides are TGTGCCAGCACCCAGCGGGGGGGCAGTTCAGATACGCAGTATTTT.

This clone came up once. The V call is TRBV15, the J call TRBJ1-3; TRBD1 is a possible D gene (5 bases). The germline V and J ends were trimmed by 0 bases and 6 bases, with 12 bases remaining between them. This CDR3 is 15 amino acids long. Per the germline V gene, CDR1 is LNHNV and CDR2 is YYDKDF (reference sequence). The CDR3 nucleotides read TGTGCCACCAGCAGAGATCTGACAGAACAAAACACCATATATTTT. The encoded protein is CATSRDLTEQNTIYF.

The V gene is TRBV6-2 or TRBV6-3, the J gene TRBJ2-2, with unresolved D. This CDR3 is built from 17 residues. Germline V gene sequence: CDR1 MNHEY, CDR2 SVGEGT. Trimming stripped 2 bases from V and 2 bases from J, with 15 bases between. The CDR3 nucleotides read TGTGCCAGCAGTTACGCCCGAATTACCACCAACACCGGGGAGCTGTTTTTT. Protein sequence: CASSYARITTNTGELFF.

The chain is built from TRBV27 and TRBJ2-7; D is perhaps TRBD1 or TRBD2 (5 bases each). The germline gives CDR1 MNHEY, CDR2 SMNVEV (reference sequence). The CDR3 covers 14 residues. Trimming took off 2 bases at V and 3 bases at J, with 11 bases between the two ends. The CDR3 nucleotides are TGTGCCAGCAGTTTAGTGGGACCCAACTACGAGCAGTACTTC. Its protein product is CASSLVGPNYEQYF.

The chain combines TRBV4-1 with TRBJ2-5, with a possible D match to TRBD1 (5 bases). CDR3 length: 13 residues. Looked up from germline, CDR1 is MGHRA and CDR2 is YSYEKL. The ends were cut back, 5 bases at V and 5 bases at J, with 12 bases in the middle. The CDR3 region is CASSWGPWETQYF. The DNA of the CDR3 is TGCGCCAGCAGCTGGGGCCCGTGGGAGACCCAGTACTTC.